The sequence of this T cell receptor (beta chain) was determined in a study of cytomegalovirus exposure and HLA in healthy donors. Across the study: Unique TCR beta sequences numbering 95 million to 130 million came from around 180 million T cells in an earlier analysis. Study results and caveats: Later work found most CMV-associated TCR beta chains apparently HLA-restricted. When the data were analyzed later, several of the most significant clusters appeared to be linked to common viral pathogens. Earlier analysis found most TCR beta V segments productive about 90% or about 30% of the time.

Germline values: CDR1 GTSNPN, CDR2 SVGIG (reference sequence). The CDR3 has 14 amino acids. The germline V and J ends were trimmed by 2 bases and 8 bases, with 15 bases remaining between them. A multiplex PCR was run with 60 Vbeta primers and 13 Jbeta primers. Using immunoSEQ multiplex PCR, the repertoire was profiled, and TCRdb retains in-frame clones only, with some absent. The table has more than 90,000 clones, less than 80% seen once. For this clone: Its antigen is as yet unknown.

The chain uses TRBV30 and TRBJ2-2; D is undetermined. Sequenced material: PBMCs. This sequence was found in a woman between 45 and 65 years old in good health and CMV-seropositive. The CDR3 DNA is TGTGCCTGGAGTCGTGACCCCGAGGTGGGGGAGCTGTTTTTT. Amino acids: CAWSRDPEVGELFF.